Each of the 2 T cell receptor beta chains below was sequenced from the same sample in a study of cytotoxic CD8 clonotypes in ibrutinib-treated CLL. Measured with immunoSEQ multiplex PCR; TCRdb has only the in-frame clones, and not every one. The table records about 300,000 clones, roughly three quarters of them present only once. The source material was PBMCs, sampled at disease progression, from a patient treated with ibrutinib. The receptor set was obtained from a human donor with chronic lymphocytic leukemia.

V is TRBV11-2 and J is TRBJ2-7, with 12 bases identical to TRBD2. The germline V gene has CDR1 SGHAT and CDR2 FQNNGV. This CDR3 is 17 amino acids long. V shed 0 bases and J 5 bases; nucleotides not matched to a gene: 8. Here the CDR3 reads CASSLEKVLAGGHEQYF. The CDR3 bases are TGTGCCAGCAGCTTAGAAAAGGTACTAGCGGGAGGACACGAGCAGTACTTC.

This rearrangement joins TRBV6-1 to TRBJ2-5; D may be TRBD2 (5 bases). V lost 2 bases, J lost 4 bases, and 14 bases lay in between. The germline V gene encodes CDR1 MNHNS and CDR2 SASEGT. The CDR3 runs 15 residues. The CDR3 DNA reads as TGTGCCAGCAGTGAACTAGCTCGTGGTAGAGAGACCCAGTACTTC. Translating it yields CASSELARGRETQYF.